The clone carrying this T cell receptor (beta chain) has a count of ten or more. Disease lasting under 3 months, a NOSPECS grade of at least 4, and a Clinical Activity Score of at least 3 were features of the ophthalmopathy patients. The study left out patients who had uncontrolled infection, other autoimmune disease, pregnancy or lactation. These data originate in a study of T cells in Graves' hyperthyroidism and ophthalmopathy. As for the study in general: Sampling of peripheral blood happened at initial diagnosis, prior to any treatment.

This CDR3 has 14 amino acids. Trimming pared 6 bases from V and 4 bases from J, leaving 17 bases between. Germline V gene data show CDR1 as DFQATT and CDR2 as SNEGSKA (reference sequence). TCR beta CDR3 regions were amplified from RNA. The HTBI primer set served for first-round RT-PCR of the TCR CDR3. TCRdb itself ran the multiplex PCR reads through MiXCR, one entry per CDR3 protein. The table records 400,000 to 500,000 distinct CDR3 sequences, roughly 14% of them present only once. This clonotype was sampled from a man younger than 35 with Graves' ophthalmopathy. The V gene is TRBV20-1, the J gene TRBJ2-3, with D possibly matching TRBD2 (6 bases). Sequenced sample: blood. CDR3 sequence reads: CSATRGGSADTQYF. The CDR3 DNA follows: TGCAGTGCCACGCGTGGAGGGAGCGCAGATACGCAGTATTTT.